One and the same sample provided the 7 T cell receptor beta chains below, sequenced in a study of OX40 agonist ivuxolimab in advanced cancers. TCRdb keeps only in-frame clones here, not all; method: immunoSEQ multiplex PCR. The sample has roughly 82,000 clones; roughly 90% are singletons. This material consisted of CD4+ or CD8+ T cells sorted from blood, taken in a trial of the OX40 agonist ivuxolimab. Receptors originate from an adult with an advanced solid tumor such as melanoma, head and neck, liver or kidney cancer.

The CDR3 DNA follows: TGTGCCAGCAGCGCCCCGGGACAGGGTGGGGCACGGGGTGGCTACACCTTC. It yields the protein CASSAPGQGGARGGYTF. This rearrangement joins TRBV5-4 to TRBJ1-2; 9 nucleotides agree with TRBD1. From germline, CDR1 is SGHNT and CDR2 YYREEE (reference sequence). V trimming: 4 bases; J trimming: 7 bases; junction bases outside the gene matches: 17. This CDR3 region has 17 residues. The full variable domain, completed using reference TRBV5-4 and TRBJ1-2, is ETGVTQSPTHLIKTRGQQVTLRCSSQSGHNTVSWYQQALGQGPQFIFQYYREEENGRGNFPPRFSGLQFPNYSSELNVNALELDDSALYLCASSAPGQGGARGGYTFGSGTRLTVV.

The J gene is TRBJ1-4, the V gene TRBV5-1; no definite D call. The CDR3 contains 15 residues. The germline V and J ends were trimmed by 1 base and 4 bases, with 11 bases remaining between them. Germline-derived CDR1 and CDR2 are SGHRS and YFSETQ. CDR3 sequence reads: CASSLNSAFNEKLFF. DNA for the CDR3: TGCGCCAGCAGCTTGAACAGCGCCTTTAATGAAAAACTGTTTTTT.

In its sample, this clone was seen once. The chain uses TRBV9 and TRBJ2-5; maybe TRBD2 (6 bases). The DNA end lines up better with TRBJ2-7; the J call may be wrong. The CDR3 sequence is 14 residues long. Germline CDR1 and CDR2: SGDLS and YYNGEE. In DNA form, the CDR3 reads TGTGCCAGCAGCGGTCTAGCGTTCGCCTACGAGCAGTACTTC. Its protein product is CASSGLAFAYEQYF.

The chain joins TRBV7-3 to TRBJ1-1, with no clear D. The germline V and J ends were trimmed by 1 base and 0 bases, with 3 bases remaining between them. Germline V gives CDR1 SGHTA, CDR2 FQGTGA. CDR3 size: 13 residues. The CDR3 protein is CASSLNVNTEAFF. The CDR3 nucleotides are TGTGCCAGCAGCTTAAATGTGAACACTGAAGCTTTCTTT.

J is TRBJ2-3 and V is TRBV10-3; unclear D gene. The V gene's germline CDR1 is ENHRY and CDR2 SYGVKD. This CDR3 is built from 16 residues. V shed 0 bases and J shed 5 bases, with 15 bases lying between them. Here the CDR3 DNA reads TGTGCCATCAGTGAGTCGGTATTCCCGGGTGTAGATACGCAGTATTTT. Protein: CAISESVFPGVDTQYF.

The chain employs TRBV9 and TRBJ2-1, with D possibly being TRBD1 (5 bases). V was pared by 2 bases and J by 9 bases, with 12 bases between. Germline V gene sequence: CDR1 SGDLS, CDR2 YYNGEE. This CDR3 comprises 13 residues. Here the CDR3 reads CASSVIGDAEQFF. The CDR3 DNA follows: TGTGCCAGCAGCGTCATAGGGGATGCTGAGCAGTTCTTC.

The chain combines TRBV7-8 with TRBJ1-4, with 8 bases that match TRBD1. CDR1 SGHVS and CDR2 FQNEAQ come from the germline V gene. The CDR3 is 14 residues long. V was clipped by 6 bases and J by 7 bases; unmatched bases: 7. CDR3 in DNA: TGTGCCAGCAGGGCAGGGGGCCCGAGTGAAAAACTGTTTTTT. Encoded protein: CASRAGGPSEKLFF.